What follows are 19 T cell receptor beta chains derived from one specimen sequenced in a study of blood T cell repertoires in COVID-19. Sequencing was performed with immunoSEQ multiplex PCR; in TCRdb, only in-frame clones are kept and a portion is missing. This sample has a few hundred thousand clones, with roughly nine tenths found just once. Sequencing used PBMCs or T cells enriched from blood (not recorded which). Receptors originate from a woman aged 55-75 years who had recovered from COVID-19.

CDR3 sequence: CSATGASNTDTQYF. As DNA, the CDR3 is TGCAGCGCCACTGGGGCATCAAACACAGATACGCAGTATTTT. The chain links TRBV29-1 to TRBJ2-3; D is possibly TRBD1 (5 bases). This CDR3 contains 14 residues. In germline, CDR1 is SQVTM, CDR2 ANQGSEA. V was clipped by 7 bases and J by 2 bases, with 16 bases between them.

In DNA, the CDR3 is TGTGCCAGCAGCCCTGACTGGAATGAGCAGTTCTTC. It translates to CASSPDWNEQFF. This chain uses TRBV7-9 with TRBJ2-1; D unclear. CDR1 and CDR2 from the germline V gene are SEHNR and FQNEAQ (reference sequence). CDR3 length: 12 residues. V was cut by 5 bases and J by 7 bases, with 9 bases left in between.

The chain employs TRBV19 and TRBJ1-2, with a weak D call TRBD1 (5 bases). Trimming left V 5 bases short and J 2 bases short, with 9 bases between. There are 13 residues in the CDR3. Germline V gives CDR1 LNHDA, CDR2 SQIVND (reference sequence). The CDR3 nucleotides are TGTGCCAGTAGTCTGACAGTCAACTATGGCTACACCTTC. The encoded protein is CASSLTVNYGYTF.

The chain combines TRBV14 with TRBJ2-7; D gene uncertain. CDR3 length: 14 amino acids. CDR1 SGHDN and CDR2 FVKESK come from the germline V gene. Trimming removed 0 bases from V and 1 base from J, with 7 bases in between. Written as DNA, the CDR3 is TGTGCCAGCAGCCAAGATCCCGCGTCCTACGAGCAGTACTTC. Translation gives CASSQDPASYEQYF.

A note on this clone: At the DNA level, this CDR3 is encoded by other sequences in the same sample as well. V usage is TRBV10-3 and J usage is TRBJ1-2; D not resolved. The CDR3 runs to 13 residues. The V and J ends lost 3 bases and 2 bases respectively, with 7 bases between them. Germline lookup yields CDR1 ENHRY and CDR2 SYGVKD. CDR3 sequence reads: CAISDPGNYGYTF. The CDR3 DNA reads TGTGCCATCAGTGATCCGGGAAACTATGGCTACACCTTC.

V and J are TRBV18 and TRBJ2-6; D unclear. Germline V gene data show CDR1 as KGHSH and CDR2 as LQKENI. Trimming cost V 0 bases and J 1 base, with 10 bases left between them. The CDR3 extends over 17 amino acids. The CDR3 DNA is TGTGCCAGCTCACCACCGGGCACATTATCTGGGGCCAACGTCCTGACTTTC. This translates into CASSPPGTLSGANVLTF.

V usage is TRBV5-1 and J usage is TRBJ1-1, with 9 bases aligning to TRBD1. With V trimmed by 4 bases and J by 4 bases, 8 bases remained unmatched. This CDR3 is 15 amino acids long. Germline V gene data show CDR1 as SGHRS and CDR2 as YFSETQ. The CDR3, as DNA: TGCGCCAGCAGCCCCGGGACAGGGATCGGCACTGAAGCTTTCTTT. Residues: CASSPGTGIGTEAFF.

The rearrangement joins TRBV28 to TRBJ2-1, with 10 positions matching TRBD1. The V segment lost 6 bases and the J segment 3 bases; nucleotides outside the gene matches: 5. The CDR3 is made up of 15 amino acids. From germline, CDR1 is MDHEN and CDR2 SYDVKM. CDR3 loop: CASRGTGANYNEQFF. In nucleotides, the CDR3 is TGTGCCAGCAGGGGGACAGGGGCCAACTACAATGAGCAGTTCTTC.

DNA for the CDR3: TGCGCCAGCAGCCCTAGCGGGTTGAACACCGGGGAGCTGTTTTTT. It codes for CASSPSGLNTGELFF. This chain joins TRBV4-1 and TRBJ2-2; 8 bases agree with TRBD2. The CDR3 has 15 amino acids. The germline V gene has CDR1 MGHRA and CDR2 YSYEKL. V dropped 4 bases and J dropped 1; count of bases not matched to a gene: 2.

The chain has TRBV5-1 and TRBJ1-6, with unresolved D. The ends were cut back, 0 bases at V and 7 bases at J, with 11 bases in the middle. Germline CDR1 SGHRS, CDR2 YFSETQ. The CDR3 has 15 residues. In DNA form, the CDR3 reads TGCGCCAGCAGCTTGGCGACTATCGGAAATTCACCCCTCCACTTT. This sequence encodes CASSLATIGNSPLHF.

This chain connects TRBV4-1 to TRBJ2-4; D is undetermined. V was clipped by 1 base and J by 0 bases, with 10 bases between them. The CDR3 extends over 16 amino acids. Germline V CDR1 and CDR2: MGHRA, YSYEKL. The CDR3 DNA reads TGCGCCAGCAGCCAAGTGGCATCAGGAGCCAAAAACATTCAGTACTTC. Translated, it gives CASSQVASGAKNIQYF.

The chain carries TRBV24-1 and TRBJ2-2, with 7 positions matching TRBD1. The CDR3 sequence is 13 residues long. V lost 8 bases to trimming and J lost 4 bases; unmatched junction nucleotides: 3. Germline loops: CDR1 KGHDR, CDR2 SFDVKD. The CDR3 nucleotides read TGTGCCACCAAGGGGGCTATCACCGGGGAGCTGTTTTTT. It translates to CATKGAITGELFF.

The J gene is TRBJ1-6, the V gene TRBV10-3; D not resolved. This CDR3 is built from 12 residues. The V gene's germline CDR1 is ENHRY and CDR2 SYGVKD. Deletions cut 10 bases from V and 3 bases from J, with 7 bases between. CDR3: CATGFYNSPLHF. CDR3 nucleotides: TGTGCCACCGGTTTCTATAATTCACCCCTCCACTTT.

J is TRBJ2-7 and V is TRBV7-9; D is possibly TRBD1 (6 bases). Trimming left V 3 bases short and J 5 bases short, with 20 bases between. The CDR3 runs 16 residues. CDR1 and CDR2 from the germline V gene are SEHNR and FQNEAQ (reference sequence). The CDR3 nucleotides read TGTGCCAGCAGCTTTAAACAGGGTGACTATCTCGACGAGCAGTACTTC. It translates to CASSFKQGDYLDEQYF.

This chain uses TRBV14 with TRBJ2-7; D ambiguous. The CDR3 is 14 amino acids. The V and J ends lost 1 base and 2 bases respectively, with 9 bases between them. Germline V gives CDR1 SGHDN, CDR2 FVKESK. The chain's CDR3 is CASSQAHSPYEQYV. The CDR3 DNA reads TGTGCCAGCAGCCAAGCGCACTCTCCCTACGAGCAGTACGTC.

The V call is TRBV13, the J call TRBJ2-3; D is undetermined. V lost 6 bases and J 2 bases, leaving 9 bases between the germline ends. This CDR3 spans 13 amino acids. In germline, CDR1 is PRHDT, CDR2 FYEKMQ (reference sequence). CDR3: CASSQTHTDTQYF. The CDR3 nucleotides read TGTGCCAGCAGTCAGACTCACACAGATACGCAGTATTTT.

This clone appeared a few times. The chain couples TRBV15 to TRBJ1-5; D is unresolved. The CDR3 has 13 amino acids. Germline CDR1 reads LNHNV; CDR2 reads YYDKDF (reference sequence). V was clipped by 5 bases and J by 3 bases, with 8 bases between them. The CDR3, as DNA: TGTGCCACCAGCGCTACAGACAATCAGCCCCAGCATTTT. Its translation is CATSATDNQPQHF.

J is TRBJ1-3 and V is TRBV3-1 (or the pseudogene TRBV3-2); TRBD1 aligns across 7 bases. Per the germline V gene, CDR1 is LGHDT and CDR2 is YNNKEL (reference sequence). There are 15 residues in the CDR3. After removal of 4 bases from V and 2 bases from J, the junction contained 5 bases not matched to a gene. The CDR3 coding sequence is TGTGCCAGCAGCCCGAACAGGGGCCCTGGAAACACCATATATTTT. This codes for CASSPNRGPGNTIYF.

This clone has a single count. V and J are TRBV10-3 and TRBJ1-3; 7 bases are shared with TRBD1. Germline CDR1 and CDR2: ENHRY and SYGVKD. This CDR3 comprises 17 residues. The V gene end was trimmed by 3 bases and the J gene end by 0 bases; junction bases not matched to a gene: 8. The CDR3 loop reads CAISEWKDRISGNTIYF. In DNA, the CDR3 is TGTGCCATCAGTGAATGGAAGGACAGGATCTCTGGAAACACCATATATTTT.